Listed here is a single T cell receptor (beta chain). These data originate in a study of T cell changes during pregnancy in multiple sclerosis. TCRdb's copy holds only in-frame clones and misses some; the assay was immunoSEQ multiplex PCR. The sample lists over 85,000 clones; 85% to 95% were seen once. CDR1 and CDR2 from the germline V gene are LNHDA and SQIVND (reference sequence). The CDR3 is made up of 14 amino acids. Trimming took 9 bases from V and 9 from J, leaving 21 bases between them. The J gene is TRBJ1-5, the V gene TRBV19; D is unresolved. The sequence was collected from a female donor in good health, enrolled as a control in a pregnancy study. Sequencing used peripheral blood, obtained in the first trimester of pregnancy. CDR3 DNA sequence: TGTGCCAGCTCTCGCAGTTTGGTCTCACGGCCCCAGCATTTT. Its protein product is CASSRSLVSRPQHF.